A selection of T cell receptor beta chains follows, all from one sample in a study of T cell changes during pregnancy in multiple sclerosis. The table came from immunoSEQ multiplex PCR; TCRdb's copy has only in-frame clones and leaves some out. Of some 70,000 clones listed, about 92% are singletons. Sample: CD8+ T cells from peripheral blood mononuclear cells, taken in the third trimester of pregnancy. These receptors came from a female donor in good health, enrolled as a control in a pregnancy study. CDR3s leave out the opening cysteine and the closing phenylalanine or tryptophan. The order of the fields is J gene, V gene, CDR3 protein.

J: TRBJ1-2; V: TRBV2; CDR3: ASQGGQIYGYT
J: TRBJ1-1; V: TRBV2; CDR3: ASSNGVEAF
J: TRBJ2-5; V: TRBV2; CDR3: ASSGARETQY
J: TRBJ2-1; V: TRBV29-1; CDR3: SVGSSGSYNEQF
J: TRBJ2-1; V: TRBV2; CDR3: ASSEWASGGFEQF
J: TRBJ2-1; V: TRBV9; CDR3: ASSVGRGPYNEQF
J: TRBJ2-3; V: TRBV7-2; CDR3: ASSLVSGGASQY
J: TRBJ2-3; V: TRBV2; CDR3: ASSESGDTQY
J: TRBJ1-1; V: TRBV27; CDR3: ASSLLGALETEAF
J: TRBJ1-4; V: TRBV27; CDR3: ASSPQQYATNEKLF
J: TRBJ2-7; V: TRBV9; CDR3: ASSAGTGTYEQY
J: TRBJ1-2; V: TRBV2; CDR3: ASTPGYGYT
J: TRBJ2-1; V: TRBV11-3; CDR3: ASSPYRGGNNEQF
J: TRBJ2-5; V: TRBV6-6; CDR3: ASSGALQETQY
J: TRBJ2-1; V: TRBV19; CDR3: ASSIVAGGVKNEQF
J: TRBJ2-2; V: TRBV5-1; CDR3: ASSQWGDTGELF
J: TRBJ1-5; V: TRBV5-6; CDR3: ASSADRGNQPQH
J: TRBJ2-7; V: TRBV5-6; CDR3: ASSLYLGETSYEQY
J: TRBJ1-2; V: TRBV27; CDR3: ASSSPGQGAQGYT
J: TRBJ1-2; V: TRBV2; CDR3: ASSDYPGFAYGYT
J: TRBJ2-1; V: TRBV29-1; CDR3: SEGAGGNEQF
J: TRBJ2-1; V: TRBV6-6; CDR3: ASTPAGGLYNEQF
J: TRBJ2-2; V: TRBV19; CDR3: ASSIGTGPNTGELF
J: TRBJ1-4; V: TRBV7-2; CDR3: ASSSPEGTNEKLF
J: TRBJ1-2; V: TRBV6-1; CDR3: ASTRDTANYGYT
J: TRBJ2-7; V: TRBV19; CDR3: ASSIAGTSYEQY
J: TRBJ1-3; V: TRBV19; CDR3: ASISPPQGAGNTIY
J: TRBJ2-1; V: TRBV28; CDR3: ASSFRDRGHNEQF
J: TRBJ1-1; V: TRBV27; CDR3: ASSFSGTGVVYTEAF
J: TRBJ1-2; V: TRBV5-1; CDR3: ASSLRGARDGYT
J: TRBJ1-5; V: TRBV6-5; CDR3: ASSPETNQPQH
J: TRBJ1-2; V: TRBV9; CDR3: ASSPAGNYGYT